The entry below gives a single TCR beta chain sequence along with its context. Its target is not known. This entry is derived from a study of T cell responses to AZD1222 COVID-19 vaccine. Findings and limits, study-wide: Females outnumbered males among donors, who were mostly white British; clonal diversity was possibly underestimated. Baseline seropositivity characterized only 5 or 6 AZD1222 recipients.

Trimming removed 3 bases from V and 2 bases from J, with 17 bases in between. The CDR3 extends over 17 amino acids. Germline V gives CDR1 MNHNS, CDR2 SASEGT. Here immunoSEQ multiplex PCR was the method, and the copy in TCRdb shows in-frame clones only, minus some. This sample has 180,000 or so clones, with more than 85% found just once. The receptor was isolated from an adult who received the AZD1222 COVID-19 vaccine. The rearrangement uses TRBV6-1 and TRBJ1-5; D is uncertain. The source was peripheral blood, collected 28 days after the second AZD1222 dose. Here the CDR3 reads CASSDRRVGMGNQPQHF. The CDR3 DNA reads TGTGCCAGCAGTGACAGGAGGGTGGGTATGGGCAATCAGCCCCAGCATTTT.